Detailed here is one T cell receptor (beta chain). One junction end does not reproduce the germline sequence, and a read error may be involved. This sample stems from a study of tumor and adjacent non-tumor tissue in lung cancer. Study details: Stage I to III disease affected 9 to 10 men and 4 or 5 women aged about 31 to 76.

No cell sorting was done before RNA was extracted from the tissue. A modified ARM-PCR protocol with three rounds of nested PCR amplified TCRbeta. TCRdb fed the multiplex PCR reads into MiXCR, producing one record per CDR3 protein. The table has 65,000 to 95,000 distinct CDR3 sequences, 80% seen once. Looked up from germline, CDR1 is MNHNS and CDR2 is SASEGT. The CDR3 sequence is 13 residues long. The V call is TRBV6-1, the J call TRBJ2-7; possible D gene TRBD2, 6 bases. Sequencing was carried out using lung tumor tissue. This clonotype was sampled from a woman aged 50 to 60 with non-small cell lung cancer. The CDR3 loop is CASSWDSNYKQYF. CDR3 nucleotide sequence: TGTGCCAGCAGCTGGGACTCGAACTACAAGCAATACTTC.